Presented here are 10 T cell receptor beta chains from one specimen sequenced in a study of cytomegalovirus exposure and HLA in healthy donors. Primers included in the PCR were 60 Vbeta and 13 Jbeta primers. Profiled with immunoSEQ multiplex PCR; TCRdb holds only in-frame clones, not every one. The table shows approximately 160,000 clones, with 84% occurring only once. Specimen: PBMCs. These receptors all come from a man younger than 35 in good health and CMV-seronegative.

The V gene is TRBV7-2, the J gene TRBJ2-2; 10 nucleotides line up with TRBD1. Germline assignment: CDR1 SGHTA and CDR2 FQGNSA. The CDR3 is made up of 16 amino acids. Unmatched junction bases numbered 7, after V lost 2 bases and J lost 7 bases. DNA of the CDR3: TGTGCCAGCAGCTTATTGGGGACAGGGGTTATCGGGGAGCTGTTTTTT. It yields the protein CASSLLGTGVIGELFF.

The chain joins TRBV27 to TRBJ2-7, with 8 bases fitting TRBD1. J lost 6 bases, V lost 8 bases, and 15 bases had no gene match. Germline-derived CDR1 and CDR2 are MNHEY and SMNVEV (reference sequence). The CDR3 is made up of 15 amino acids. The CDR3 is CASAQTSGQASEQYF. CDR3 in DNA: TGTGCCAGCGCGCAGACGTCGGGACAGGCAAGCGAGCAGTACTTC.

Here the CDR3 DNA reads TGTGCCTGGAGTGTAGGAGGAGGGCAGCCCCAGCATTTT. Translated: CAWSVGGGQPQHF. This chain uses TRBV30 with TRBJ1-5, with unresolved D. V lost 0 bases and J lost 7, with 10 bases in between. Germline CDR1 is GTSNPN and CDR2 is SVGIG (reference sequence). CDR3 length equals 13 residues.

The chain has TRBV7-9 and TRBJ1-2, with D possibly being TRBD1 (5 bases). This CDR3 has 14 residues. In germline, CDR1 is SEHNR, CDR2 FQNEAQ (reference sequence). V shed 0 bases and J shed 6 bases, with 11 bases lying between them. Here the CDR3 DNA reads TGTGCCAGCAGCTTAGCGTTTCCCAGGGATGGCTACACCTTC. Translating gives CASSLAFPRDGYTF. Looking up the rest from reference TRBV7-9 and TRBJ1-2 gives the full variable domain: DTGVSQNPRHKITKRGQNVTFRCDPISEHNRLYWYRQTLGQGPEFLTYFQNEAQLEKSRLLSDRFSAERPKGSFSTLEIQRTEQGDSAMYLCASSLAFPRDGYTFGSGTRLTVV.

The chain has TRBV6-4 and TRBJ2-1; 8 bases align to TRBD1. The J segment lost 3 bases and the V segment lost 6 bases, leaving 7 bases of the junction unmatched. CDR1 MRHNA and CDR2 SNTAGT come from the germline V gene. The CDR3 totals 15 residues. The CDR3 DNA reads TGTGCCAGCAGATGCAGACAGGGGAACTACAATGAGCAGTTCTTC. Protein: CASRCRQGNYNEQFF.

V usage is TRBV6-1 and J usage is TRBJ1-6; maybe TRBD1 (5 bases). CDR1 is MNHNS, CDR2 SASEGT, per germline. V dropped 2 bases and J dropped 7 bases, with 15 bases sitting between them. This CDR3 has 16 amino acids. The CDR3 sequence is CASSESVWGVNSPLHF. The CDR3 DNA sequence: TGTGCCAGCAGTGAATCCGTTTGGGGGGTGAATTCACCCCTCCACTTT.

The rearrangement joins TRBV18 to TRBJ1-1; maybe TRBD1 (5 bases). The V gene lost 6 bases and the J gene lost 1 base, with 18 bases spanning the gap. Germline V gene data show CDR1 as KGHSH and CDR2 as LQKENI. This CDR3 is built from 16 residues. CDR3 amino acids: CASSPASPGQNTEAFF. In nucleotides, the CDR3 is TGTGCCAGCTCCCCGGCTTCCCCAGGGCAGAACACTGAAGCTTTCTTT.

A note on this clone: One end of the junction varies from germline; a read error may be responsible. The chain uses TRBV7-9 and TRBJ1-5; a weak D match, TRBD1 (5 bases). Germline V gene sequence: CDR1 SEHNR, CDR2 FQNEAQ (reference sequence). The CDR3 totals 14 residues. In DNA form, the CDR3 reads TGTTCCAGCAGCTTGGATCACGGCGGAGGGGCCCAGCATTTT. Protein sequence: CSSSLDHGGGAQHF.

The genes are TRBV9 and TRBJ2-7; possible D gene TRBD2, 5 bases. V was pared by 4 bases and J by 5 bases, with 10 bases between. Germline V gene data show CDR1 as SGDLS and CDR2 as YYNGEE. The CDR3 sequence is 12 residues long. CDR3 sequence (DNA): TGTGCCAGCAGCAGTGGAGGAGACGAGCAGTACTTC. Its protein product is CASSSGGDEQYF.

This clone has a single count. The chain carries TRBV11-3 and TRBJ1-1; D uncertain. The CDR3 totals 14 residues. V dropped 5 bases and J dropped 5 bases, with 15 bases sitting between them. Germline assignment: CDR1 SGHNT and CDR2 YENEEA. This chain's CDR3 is CASSPRPGGTEAFF. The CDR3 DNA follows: TGTGCCAGCAGCCCCAGACCCGGAGGGACTGAAGCTTTCTTT.